This T cell receptor (beta chain) stems from a study of OX40 agonist ivuxolimab in advanced cancers. Across the whole study: Ivuxolimab was delivered to patients intravenously every 2 weeks at doses spanning 0.01 to 10 mg/kg. Participants, roughly 81% male, averaged roughly 60 years of age, ranging from about 20 to 80.

Libraries were prepared by immunoSEQ multiplex PCR; TCRdb keeps only in-frame clonotypes and omits some of them. Of about 28,000 clones listed, more than 65% are singletons. Concerning this clone: Its cognate antigen is unknown.

Regarding the study as a whole: Circulating CD4+ and CD8+ T cells showed clonal expansion by week 6 at 0.1 to 3.0 mg/kg. Expanded clones tended on average to be more numerous among CD8+ T cells than CD4+.

Germline lookup yields CDR1 SGHRS and CDR2 YFSETQ. V lost 7 bases and J lost 2; bases outside the gene matches: 8. The CDR3 length is 15 residues. The material was CD4+ or CD8+ T cells sorted from blood, obtained in a trial of the OX40 agonist ivuxolimab. This clonotype originated in an adult with an advanced solid tumor such as melanoma, head and neck, liver or kidney cancer. The gene calls are TRBV5-1 and TRBJ2-2; TRBD2 matches 7 bases. CDR3 loop: CASRPGGDNTGELFF. The CDR3 DNA reads TGCGCCAGCCGACCGGGGGGAGATAACACCGGGGAGCTGTTTTTT. Full variable domain (outside the CDR3, taken from reference TRBV5-1 and TRBJ2-2): KAGVTQTPRYLIKTRGQQVTLSCSPISGHRSVSWYQQTPGQGLQFLFEYFSETQRNKGNFPGRFSGRQFSNSRSEMNVSTLELGDSALYLCASRPGGDNTGELFFGEGSRLTVL.